The T cell receptor beta chain described here comes from a study of human T cells and chemical hapten exposure. This clonotype was recorded at least ten times. What it binds is not known. At one end, the junction sequence differs from germline, possibly due to a read error. The CDR3 length is 13 residues. CDR1 is SGHRS, CDR2 YFSETQ, per germline. The time point denotes: pre-sensitization, week 0. Noted treatment: therapeutic diphenylcyclopropenone sensitization with weekly scalp DPC. Suited to DPC and affected by alopecia, the donors ranged from 18 to 70 years old. Findings and limits, study-wide: PT1 expanded TCR counts and patch test score were linked, and their correlation was positive.

Each CDR3 protein is one row after TCRdb ran MiXCR on the RACE reads. The sample holds over 300,000 distinct CDR3 sequences, 5% to 6.5% seen once. The sequencing used whole blood, collected in connection with sensitization to the hapten diphenylcyclopropenone (DPC). The chain couples TRBV5-1 to TRBJ1-1; no firm D call. The source of this sequence is a woman between 50 and 59 years old with alopecia areata. Some clones in this sample may be carry-over from other donors' samples. The CDR3 DNA is TGTGCCAGCAGTTTAGGGTCGAACACTGAAGCTTTCTTT. It is translated as CASSLGSNTEAFF.